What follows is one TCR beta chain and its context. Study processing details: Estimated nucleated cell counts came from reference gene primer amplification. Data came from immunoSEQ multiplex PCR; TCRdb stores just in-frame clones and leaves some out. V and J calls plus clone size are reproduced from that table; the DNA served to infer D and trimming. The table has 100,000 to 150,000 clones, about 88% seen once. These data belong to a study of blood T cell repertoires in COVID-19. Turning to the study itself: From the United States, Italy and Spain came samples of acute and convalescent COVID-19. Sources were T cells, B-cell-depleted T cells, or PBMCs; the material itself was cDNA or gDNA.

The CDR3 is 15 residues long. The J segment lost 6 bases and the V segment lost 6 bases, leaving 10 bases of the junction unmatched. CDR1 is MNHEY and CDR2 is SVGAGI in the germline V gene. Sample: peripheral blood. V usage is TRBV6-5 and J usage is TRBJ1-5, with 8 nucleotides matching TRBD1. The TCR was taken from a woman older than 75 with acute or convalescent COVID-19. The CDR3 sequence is CASRYTGGFGQPQHF. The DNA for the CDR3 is TGTGCCAGCAGATACACAGGGGGATTCGGTCAGCCCCAGCATTTT.